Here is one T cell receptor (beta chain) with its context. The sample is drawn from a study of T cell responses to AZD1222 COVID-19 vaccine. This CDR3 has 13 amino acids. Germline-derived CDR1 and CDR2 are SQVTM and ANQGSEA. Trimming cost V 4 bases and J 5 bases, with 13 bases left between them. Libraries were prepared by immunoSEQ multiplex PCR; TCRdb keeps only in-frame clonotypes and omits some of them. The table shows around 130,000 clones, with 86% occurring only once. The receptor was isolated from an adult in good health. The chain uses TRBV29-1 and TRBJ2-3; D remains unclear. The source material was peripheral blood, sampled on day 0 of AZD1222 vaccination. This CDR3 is CSVVGGVKDTQYF. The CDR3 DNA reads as TGCAGCGTTGTAGGTGGGGTGAAAGATACGCAGTATTTT.